The source of this T cell receptor beta chain is a study of T cells in Graves' hyperthyroidism and ophthalmopathy. Hyperthyroidism, newly diagnosed and lasting under 2 months, affected patients aged 18 to 65. There were TCR beta CDR3 regions amplified from RNA transcripts. First-round RT-PCR targeting the TCR CDR3 was performed with the HTBI primer set. One entry per CDR3 protein results from TCRdb running MiXCR on the multiplex PCR reads. The sample records around 620,000 distinct CDR3 sequences, around 16% being singletons. Germline CDR1 is ENHRY and CDR2 is SYGVKD. CDR3 length equals 14 residues. About this clonotype: One end of the junction fails to match germline, which may point to a read error.

This clonotype was obtained from a woman aged 25-40 years with Graves' hyperthyroidism. Sequenced: blood. The chain combines TRBV10-3 with TRBJ1-6; TRBD1 agrees at 8 bases. The CDR3 loop reads CAISGQGPNSPPHF. The CDR3 nucleotides read TGTGCCATCAGCGGACAGGGTCCGAATTCACCCCCCCACTTT.